This is a list of T cell receptor beta chains from one sample in a study of blood T cell repertoires in COVID-19. Clones were read by immunoSEQ multiplex PCR, and TCRdb kept only the in-frame ones, dropping some. The sample carries 300,000 to 350,000 clones, approximately 90% recorded once. Source material: peripheral blood. These receptors all stem from a woman between 25 and 40 years old with COVID-19, enrolled during active disease. The CDR3 runs from the conserved cysteine through the conserved F or W. The D gene is left open where the match is weak. Clone size is stated in some rows and not others, as once, few, many or a class when expanded.

TRBJ1-2 | . | . | TRBV7-9 | TGTGCCAGCAGCCTAAATCTGGGGGGAGGGTACGGCTACACCTTC | CASSLNLGGGYGYTF
TRBJ2-2 | TRBD1 | . | TRBV5-1 | TGCGCCAGCAGACGGACAGGGTCCGGGGAGCTGTTTTTT | CASRRTGSGELFF
TRBJ1-2 | . | . | TRBV19 | TGTGCCAGTGGATTGGGCCCATGGAACTATGGCTACACCTTC | CASGLGPWNYGYTF
TRBJ2-5 | TRBD2 | . | TRBV2 | TGTGCCAGCAGTCGGACTAGCGGGAGGGCGGGGGAGACCCAGTACTTC | CASSRTSGRAGETQYF
TRBJ1-2 | . | few | TRBV7-2 | TGTGCCAGCAGCTTAGGGAGGTCTGGTCTCTATGGCTACACCTTC | CASSLGRSGLYGYTF
TRBJ1-1 | TRBD1 | once | TRBV28 | TGTGCCAGCAGATACCACAGGGGCCGCAAGAACACTGAAGCTTTCTTT | CASRYHRGRKNTEAFF
TRBJ2-4 | TRBD1 | . | TRBV14 | TGTGCCAGCAGCCTTCGGACAGGGGGCAAAAACATTCAGTACTTC | CASSLRTGGKNIQYF
TRBJ2-1 | . | . | TRBV7-2 | TGTGCCAGCAGCCCCGCTAGGGGCAATGAGCAGTTCTTC | CASSPARGNEQFF
TRBJ1-1 | . | . | TRBV6-4 | TGTGCCAGCATGGGATTGGGGGGGAGGAAAGACACTGAAGCTTTCTTT | CASMGLGGRKDTEAFF
TRBJ2-3 | . | . | TRBV28 | TGTGCCAGCAGTTGTGAAGTGCGTCCCCACTGCACAGATACGCAGTATTTT | CASSCEVRPHCTDTQYF
TRBJ2-1 | TRBD2 | once | TRBV19 | TGTGCCAGTAGTCCACTAGCGGCGGGTCAGAGAGAGCAGTTCTTC | CASSPLAAGQREQFF
TRBJ1-1 | . | . | TRBV19 | TGTGCCAGTAGTATAGGCCCCTCAGGGGCGGAGCACACTGAAGCTTTCTTT | CASSIGPSGAEHTEAFF
TRBJ1-6 | . | few | TRBV5-1 | TGCGCCAGCAGTCGTCGAGGGCCTGGGAATTCACCCCTCCACTTT | CASSRRGPGNSPLHF
TRBJ1-5 | . | . | TRBV30 | TGTGCCTGGAGCCGGGGAGGATATAGCAATCAGCCCCAGCATTTT | CAWSRGGYSNQPQHF
TRBJ1-1 | . | . | TRBV7-6 | TGTGCCAGCAGCCTCCCACGAGGGCAGGACGGAGGTCGTGGGGCTGAAGCTTTCTTT | CASSLPRGQDGGRGAEAFF
TRBJ1-5 | TRBD1 | . | TRBV6-1 | TGTGCCAGCAGTGGCACCCGGGACAGGGGCGGGCAGCCCCAGCATTTT | CASSGTRDRGGQPQHF
TRBJ1-1 | TRBD1 | . | TRBV19 | TGTGCCAGTAGTATGACAGGGGGCACTGAAGCTTTCTTT | CASSMTGGTEAFF
TRBJ2-7 | TRBD2 | . | TRBV4-1 | TGCGCCAGCAGCCAAGAGGCGCTAGCGGGGTCCTACGAGCAGTACTTC | CASSQEALAGSYEQYF
TRBJ2-3 | . | . | TRBV10-2 | TGCGCCAGCAGCCCCGGGGGGCGGAGCACAGATACGCAGTATTTT | CASSPGGRSTDTQYF
TRBJ1-5 | . | . | TRBV4-1 | TGCGCCAGCAGCCAAGATCCGGGGATTCAGCCCCAGCATTTT | CASSQDPGIQPQHF
TRBJ2-5 | TRBD2 | once | TRBV6-5 | TGTGCCAGCACCAACGGGGGGAAAGAGACCCAGTACTTC | CASTNGGKETQYF
TRBJ2-6 | TRBD2 | . | TRBV2 | TGTGCCAGCACGGGGGGGACTGGGGCCAACGTCCTGACTTTC | CASTGGTGANVLTF
TRBJ2-7 | . | . | TRBV6-2/TRBV6-3 | TGTGCCAGCAGCACCCGAGTCGCCTACGAGCAGTACTTC | CASSTRVAYEQYF
TRBJ2-5 | . | . | TRBV18 | TGTGCCAGCTCACCAGGCAGGAGGGAGACCCAGTACTTC | CASSPGRRETQYF
TRBJ1-2 | . | . | TRBV7-9 | TGTGCCAGCAGCCCAAACACAGATGGCTACACCTTC | CASSPNTDGYTF
TRBJ1-1 | . | many | TRBV15 | TGTGCCACCAGTAGACGGCGGGGGCCAAATCGGGCCACTGAAGCTTTCTTT | CATSRRRGPNRATEAFF
TRBJ2-1 | TRBD2 | . | TRBV24-1 | TGTGCCACCAGTGACTCACAGCGGAGGCTAGCGGACAATGAGCAGTTCTTC | CATSDSQRRLADNEQFF
TRBJ2-3 | TRBD2 | many | TRBV24-1 | TGTGCCACCAGTGACTATAGCGGGACTAGCACAGATACGCAGTATTTT | CATSDYSGTSTDTQYF
TRBJ2-3 | . | once | TRBV11-3 | TGTGCCAGCAGCTTAGCGGACAACACAGATACGCAGTATTTT | CASSLADNTDTQYF
TRBJ1-2 | . | . | TRBV12-3/TRBV12-4 | TGTGCCAGCAGTCCCGGGGATAGAGGCTACACCTTC | CASSPGDRGYTF
TRBJ2-7 | . | . | TRBV27 | TGTGCCAGCAGTAGACAGAGCACCTACGAGCAGTACTTC | CASSRQSTYEQYF
TRBJ2-2 | . | . | TRBV5-4 | TGTGCCAGCAGCCTCTCCCCCGGTGTCACCGGGGAGCTGTTTTTT | CASSLSPGVTGELFF
TRBJ2-4 | TRBD1 | . | TRBV7-2 | TGTGCCAGCAGCACCTGGGACAAGGGACAGACCCTAGCCAAAAACATTCAGTACTTC | CASSTWDKGQTLAKNIQYF